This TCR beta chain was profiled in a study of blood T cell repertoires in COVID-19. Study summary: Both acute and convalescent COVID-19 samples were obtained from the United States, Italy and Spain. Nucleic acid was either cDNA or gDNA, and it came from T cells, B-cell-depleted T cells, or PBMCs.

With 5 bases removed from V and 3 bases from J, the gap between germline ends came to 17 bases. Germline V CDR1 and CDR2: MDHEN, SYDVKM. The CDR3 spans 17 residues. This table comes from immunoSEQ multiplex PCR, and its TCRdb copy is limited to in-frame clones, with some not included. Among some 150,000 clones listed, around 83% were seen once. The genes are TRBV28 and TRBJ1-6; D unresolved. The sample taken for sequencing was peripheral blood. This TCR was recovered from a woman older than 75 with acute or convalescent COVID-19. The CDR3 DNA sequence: TGTGCCAGCAGTGCGGATTTACGGCTGCTCTATAATTCACCCCTCCACTTT. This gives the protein CASSADLRLLYNSPLHF.